The entry below describes one T cell receptor beta chain. The TCRbeta library incorporated unique molecular identifiers. TCRdb re-derived calls from the PCR reads in MiXCR, one entry per CDR3 protein. The data contain around 200,000 distinct CDR3 sequences, about 6.8% of them singletons. The data stem from a study of T-cell reconstitution after alpha-beta-depleted transplantation in children. The CDR3 is 16 amino acids. The V gene's germline CDR1 is MNHEY and CDR2 SMNVEV (reference sequence). The junction had 5 bases not matched to a gene; V was cut back by 1 base and J by 1 base. Sequencing was performed on PBMCs from the stem cell graft donor, taken from the stem cell graft. The rearrangement links TRBV27 to TRBJ2-7; TRBD2 agrees at 9 bases. This receptor was obtained from a human donor who donated a stem cell graft to a child with Wiskott-Aldrich syndrome. CDR3 sequence (DNA): TGTGCCAGCAGTTTATTAGGGCGGGAGGGTTCCTACGAGCAGTACTTC. Its translation is CASSLLGREGSYEQYF.